This TCR beta chain was identified in a study of shared clonotypes between healthy human individuals. Whole-study results and caveats: Four donors showed sharing of around 5% of naive CD4 clonotypes.

TCRdb's copy holds only in-frame clones and misses some; the assay was immunoSEQ multiplex PCR. The repertoire includes 2 million to 2.5 million clones, roughly 93% of them detected once, and under 0.45% sits in the top ten. This clone appeared once. Its target is not known. Material: naive CD4+ T cells from PBMCs. Subset of the sample: CD45RA+ positively selected. The TCR was taken from a man younger than 30 in good health. Some clones in this sample may be carry-over from other donors' samples.

The CDR3 reads CAWSSRGLSYGYTF. The CDR3, as DNA: TGTGCCTGGAGCTCCAGGGGGCTTAGCTATGGCTACACCTTC. The genes are TRBV30 and TRBJ1-2; 8 bases fit TRBD1. V lost 3 bases and J lost 4; bases outside the gene matches: 7. CDR1 is GTSNPN, CDR2 SVGIG, per germline (reference sequence). The CDR3 is 14 residues long.